One and the same sample provided the 27 T cell receptor beta chains below, sequenced in a study of blood T cell repertoires in COVID-19. Clones were sequenced by immunoSEQ multiplex PCR, and TCRdb holds only the in-frame ones, with some missing. The sample lists approximately 170,000 clones; roughly 88% were seen once. Input material: PBMCs or T cells enriched from blood (not recorded which). The receptors here all came from a woman between 18 and 29 years old who had recovered from COVID-19.

This chain uses TRBV21-1 with TRBJ1-1; TRBD1, the table's D call, lacks a check against the DNA. TRBV21-1 is a recognized pseudogene. CDR3 size: 17 residues. Here the CDR3 DNA reads TGTGCCAGCAGGAATGGGGGACAGATTCTGGGGAACACTGAAGCTTTCTTT. Residues: CASRNGGQILGNTEAFF.

This rearrangement joins TRBV13 to TRBJ2-1; 9 bases agree with TRBD1. Trimming at V came to 4 bases and at J to 5 bases, leaving 6 bases not matched to a gene. The CDR3 length is 15 residues. The germline gives CDR1 PRHDT, CDR2 FYEKMQ (reference sequence). The CDR3 bases are TGTGCCAGCAGCTCCCGGGACAGGGCTAACAATGAGCAGTTCTTC. Its translation is CASSSRDRANNEQFF.

This sequence joins TRBV4-1 and TRBJ1-5, with a possible D match to TRBD1 (5 bases). Germline lookup yields CDR1 MGHRA and CDR2 YSYEKL. The CDR3 loop spans 17 amino acids. V lost 1 base, J lost 0 bases, and 13 bases lay in between. DNA of the CDR3: TGCGCCAGCAGCCAAGGGTCGGGAGGGGATAGCAATCAGCCCCAGCATTTT. Translated: CASSQGSGGDSNQPQHF.

This clone was seen a handful of times. The chain couples TRBV14 to TRBJ1-1, with D tentatively TRBD1 (5 bases). V shed 4 bases and J shed 2 bases, with 8 bases lying between them. From germline, CDR1 is SGHDN and CDR2 FVKESK. The CDR3 is made up of 13 amino acids. The CDR3 is CASSPQGNTEAFF. The CDR3 DNA sequence: TGTGCCAGCAGCCCCCAGGGCAACACTGAAGCTTTCTTT.

The chain joins TRBV7-2 to TRBJ2-7; 7 positions agree with TRBD1. CDR1 is SGHTA and CDR2 is FQGNSA in the germline V gene. V shed 5 bases and J 5 bases; nucleotides not matched to a gene: 12. The CDR3 covers 15 residues. In DNA, the CDR3 is TGTGCCAGCAGCGTTACCACGGGACAGTTCGACGAGCAGTACTTC. Translated, it gives CASSVTTGQFDEQYF. The complete variable domain, with remaining parts taken from reference TRBV7-2 and TRBJ2-7, reads GAGVSQSPSNKVTEKGKDVELRCDPISGHTALYWYRQSLGQGLEFLIYFQGNSAPDKSGLPSDRFSAERTGGSVSTLTIQRTQQEDSAVYLCASSVTTGQFDEQYFGPGTRLTVT.

The CDR3: CASSPGIEAFF. Written as DNA, the CDR3 is TGTGCCAGCAGCCCGGGGATCGAAGCTTTCTTT. The V call is TRBV16, the J call TRBJ1-1; no clear D gene. Trimming took off 4 bases at V and 8 bases at J, with 8 bases between the two ends. CDR1 and CDR2 (germline): KGHSY, FQNENV. This CDR3 has 11 residues.

The V and J genes are TRBV4-1 and TRBJ2-5; 7 bases line up with TRBD2. The CDR3 covers 18 residues. The trim removed 1 base at V and 2 bases at J, leaving 13 bases unmatched. The germline V gene has CDR1 MGHRA and CDR2 YSYEKL. The CDR3 DNA reads as TGCGCCAGCAGCCAAGGGGGTAAGGCGGGGGTAGGACAAGAGACCCAGTACTTC. The encoded protein is CASSQGGKAGVGQETQYF.

The rearrangement joins TRBV3-1 (or the pseudogene TRBV3-2) to TRBJ1-1, with 10 positions matching TRBD1. The CDR3 is made up of 15 amino acids. The V and J ends lost 4 bases and 5 bases, in that order; junction bases with no gene match: 7. CDR1 LGHDT and CDR2 YNNKEL come from the germline V gene (reference sequence). In DNA, the CDR3 is TGTGCCAGCAGCCCCACCGGGACAGGGGTGACTGAAGCTTTCTTT. Encoded protein: CASSPTGTGVTEAFF.

This rearrangement joins TRBV18 to TRBJ2-2; perhaps TRBD1 as D (6 bases). CDR3 size: 16 residues. V lost 6 bases and J lost 6, with 20 bases in between. The germline CDR1 and CDR2 sequences are KGHSH and LQKENI. The CDR3 is CASSLNRVQTPGELFF. DNA for the CDR3: TGTGCCAGCTCGCTCAACAGGGTGCAAACCCCCGGGGAGCTGTTTTTT.

V gene TRBV27 combines with J gene TRBJ1-1; D may be TRBD1 (5 bases). The CDR3 consists of 16 residues. V dropped 3 bases and J dropped 0 bases, with 14 bases sitting between them. Germline V CDR1 and CDR2: MNHEY, SMNVEV (reference sequence). The chain's CDR3 is CASSLGGTLMNTEAFF. The CDR3 nucleotides read TGTGCCAGCAGTTTGGGAGGGACCTTAATGAACACTGAAGCTTTCTTT.

The chain has TRBV27 and TRBJ2-1, with D perhaps TRBD1 (6 bases). Per germline, CDR1 MNHEY and CDR2 SMNVEV (reference sequence). Trimming removed 8 bases from V and 6 bases from J, with 23 bases in between. CDR3 length: 16 amino acids. CDR3 in amino acids: CASYTRGFSGINEQFF. The CDR3 DNA sequence: TGTGCCAGCTATACAAGGGGGTTTTCAGGGATCAATGAGCAGTTCTTC.

This rearrangement joins TRBV11-3 to TRBJ2-1; 12 bases are a match to TRBD2. Unmatched junction bases numbered 3, after V lost 1 base and J lost 5 bases. Germline V CDR1 and CDR2: SGHNT, YENEEA. This CDR3 is 16 amino acids long. Here the CDR3 DNA reads TGTGCCAGCAGCTTAGCCGGGACTAGCGGGCACAATGAGCAGTTCTTC. Translated, it gives CASSLAGTSGHNEQFF. The whole variable domain, filled in from reference TRBV11-3 and TRBJ2-1, reads EAGVVQSPRYKIIEKKQPVAFWCNPISGHNTLYWYLQNLGQGPELLIRYENEEAVDDSQLPKDRFSAERLKGVDSTLKIQPAELGDSAVYLCASSLAGTSGHNEQFFGPGTRLTVL.

This clone was found a few times. The genes are TRBV28 and TRBJ2-3; 8 bases match TRBD2. Germline CDR1 and CDR2: MDHEN and SYDVKM. The CDR3 runs to 14 residues. With 8 bases clipped from V and 2 bases from J, the junction kept 6 bases outside the gene matches. The CDR3 sequence is CASRGGRNTDTQYF. CDR3 bases: TGTGCCAGCCGGGGGGGCCGGAACACAGATACGCAGTATTTT.

A single count supports this clone. J is TRBJ2-1 and V is TRBV29-1, with TRBD1 as a possible D gene (6 bases). The CDR3 has 14 residues. V was trimmed by 4 bases and J by 2 bases, leaving 12 bases between them. The germline CDR1 and CDR2 sequences are SQVTM and ANQGSEA. The DNA for the CDR3 is TGCAGCGTTGCCCCATGGGACACCTACAATGAGCAGTTCTTC. This translates into CSVAPWDTYNEQFF.

The chain employs TRBV11-2 and TRBJ1-2, with D hard to call. Germline V gene data show CDR1 as SGHAT and CDR2 as FQNNGV. The CDR3 runs 14 residues. Trimming took 4 bases from V and 0 from J, leaving 9 bases between them. The CDR3 region has the DNA TGTGCCAGCAGCTCCCCGGGGTCTAACTATGGCTACACCTTC. Translating gives CASSSPGSNYGYTF.

The rearrangement uses TRBV27 and TRBJ2-3, with TRBD2 matching 7 bases. Looked up from germline, CDR1 is MNHEY and CDR2 is SMNVEV (reference sequence). The CDR3 is 20 amino acids. V was clipped by 4 bases and J by 3 bases; unmatched bases: 22. The chain's CDR3 is CASSSRLAPGIEIETDTQYF. The DNA for the CDR3 is TGTGCCAGCAGTTCAAGACTAGCACCCGGGATAGAGATCGAGACAGATACGCAGTATTTT.

J is TRBJ2-7 and V is TRBV13, with a weak D call TRBD1 (6 bases). Germline assignment: CDR1 PRHDT and CDR2 FYEKMQ (reference sequence). This CDR3 has 12 residues. V dropped 5 bases and J dropped 4 bases, with 9 bases sitting between them. The CDR3 coding sequence is TGTGCCAGCAGCCGAGGGGGTTACGAGCAGTACTTC. Its translation: CASSRGGYEQYF.

V is TRBV5-1 and J is TRBJ1-1, with D perhaps matching TRBD1 (6 bases). With 3 bases removed from V and 11 bases from J, the gap between germline ends came to 17 bases. The CDR3 runs to 13 residues. Germline V lookup: CDR1 SGHRS, CDR2 YFSETQ. The CDR3 loop reads CASSSSGQPRAFF. For the CDR3, the DNA is TGCGCCAGCAGCTCTTCGGGACAACCTCGTGCTTTCTTT.

The table lists this clone with a few counts. The genes are TRBV9 and TRBJ2-1, with 10 bases aligning to TRBD2. The CDR3 covers 17 residues. The germline V gene encodes CDR1 SGDLS and CDR2 YYNGEE. Trimming took 0 bases from V and 3 from J; bases not matched to a gene: 6. The CDR3 nucleotides are TGTGCCAGCAGCGTAGACGTAGCGGGGGGATTCTACAATGAGCAGTTCTTC. Amino acids: CASSVDVAGGFYNEQFF.

V gene TRBV5-1 combines with J gene TRBJ1-6; D perhaps matches TRBD1 (6 bases). The CDR3 consists of 16 residues. With 4 bases removed from V and 1 base from J, the gap between germline ends came to 12 bases. Germline V lookup: CDR1 SGHRS, CDR2 YFSETQ. In DNA, the CDR3 is TGCGCCAGCAGCGCGAAGGGGGTGTCCTATAATTCACCCCTCCACTTT. Amino acids: CASSAKGVSYNSPLHF.

The chain couples TRBV9 to TRBJ1-1, with D possibly being TRBD1 (5 bases). CDR1 is SGDLS, CDR2 YYNGEE, per germline. This CDR3 contains 18 residues. V was trimmed by 0 bases and J by 0 bases, leaving 18 bases between them. CDR3 in amino acids: CASSVEPTRQTMNTEAFF. The CDR3 nucleotides are TGTGCCAGCAGCGTAGAACCAACCCGACAGACCATGAACACTGAAGCTTTCTTT.

The rearrangement uses TRBV11-3 and TRBJ2-7, with 7 bases that match TRBD2. V lost 1 base, J lost 3 bases, and 6 bases stayed unmatched. Germline V gene sequence: CDR1 SGHNT, CDR2 YENEEA. The CDR3 loop spans 15 amino acids. CDR3 sequence: CASSLGGGEFYEQYF. The CDR3 coding sequence is TGTGCCAGCAGCTTAGGGGGGGGAGAATTCTACGAGCAGTACTTC.

The chain recombines TRBV7-2 with TRBJ2-1; 12 bases match TRBD2. Germline V lookup: CDR1 SGHTA, CDR2 FQGNSA. The CDR3 has 17 residues. V gave up 1 base and J gave up 3 bases; unmatched junction bases: 4. DNA of the CDR3: TGTGCCAGCAGCTTAGGGCCACTAGCGGGGGGCTACAATGAGCAGTTCTTC. Translation: CASSLGPLAGGYNEQFF.

The V and J genes are TRBV5-5 and TRBJ1-2, with 7 bases aligning to TRBD1. The germline CDR1 and CDR2 sequences are SGHKS and YYEKEE (reference sequence). The ends lost 4 bases at V and 1 base at J; junction bases unmatched: 7. CDR3 length equals 15 residues. The CDR3 region has the DNA TGTGCCAGCAGCCTAGGGGGCGACAGTAACTATGGCTACACCTTC. It translates to CASSLGGDSNYGYTF. Full variable domain (rest looked up from reference TRBV5-5 and TRBJ1-2): DAGVTQSPTHLIKTRGQQVTLRCSPISGHKSVSWYQQVLGQGPQFIFQYYEKEERGRGNFPDRFSARQFPNYSSELNVNALLLGDSALYLCASSLGGDSNYGYTFGSGTRLTVV.

The rearrangement links TRBV9 to TRBJ1-2; 10 bases align to TRBD1. J lost 0 bases, V lost 7 bases, and 9 bases had no gene match. The length of the CDR3 is 16 residues. Germline CDR1 SGDLS, CDR2 YYNGEE. The CDR3 DNA reads as TGTGCCAGCGTCCCGGGACAGGGGCGAGCTAACTATGGCTACACCTTC. Protein: CASVPGQGRANYGYTF.

The chain joins TRBV6-5 to TRBJ2-7, with no clear D. The CDR3 covers 11 residues. The ends were cut back, 4 bases at V and 3 bases at J, with 4 bases in the middle. Germline V gene lookup returns CDR1 MNHEY and CDR2 SVGAGI. CDR3 sequence (DNA): TGTGCCAGCAGTTCTATCTACGAGCAGTACTTC. Its translation: CASSSIYEQYF.

For this clone: It is unclear where the CDR3 begins or ends on the DNA, so no DNA is shown, and the CDR3 is as TCRdb lists it. This chain joins TRBV30 and TRBJ2-1; the table's D call of TRBD2 was not tested on the DNA. Germline-derived CDR1 and CDR2 are GTSNPN and SVGIG (reference sequence). The CDR3 extends over 11 residues, inclusive of both ends. The CDR3 region is CAWGLGTHKFF.